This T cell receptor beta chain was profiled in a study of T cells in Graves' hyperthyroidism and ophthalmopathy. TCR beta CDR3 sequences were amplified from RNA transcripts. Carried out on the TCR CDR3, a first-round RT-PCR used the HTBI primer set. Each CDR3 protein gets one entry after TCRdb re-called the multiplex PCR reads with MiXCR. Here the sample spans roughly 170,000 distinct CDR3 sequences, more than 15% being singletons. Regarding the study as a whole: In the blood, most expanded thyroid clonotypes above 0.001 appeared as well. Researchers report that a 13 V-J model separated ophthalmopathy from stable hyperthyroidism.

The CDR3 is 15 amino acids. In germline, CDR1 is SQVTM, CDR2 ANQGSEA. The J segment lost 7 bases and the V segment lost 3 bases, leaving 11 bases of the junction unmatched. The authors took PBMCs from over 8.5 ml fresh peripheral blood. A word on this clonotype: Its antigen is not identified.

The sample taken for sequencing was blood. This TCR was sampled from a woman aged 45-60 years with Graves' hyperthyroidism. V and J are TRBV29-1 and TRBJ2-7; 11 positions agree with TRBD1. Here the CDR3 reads CSVEGADRGPWEQYF. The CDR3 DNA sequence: TGCAGCGTTGAGGGTGCGGACAGGGGGCCTTGGGAGCAGTACTTC.